The T cell receptor (beta chain) under discussion was sequenced for a study of blood T cell repertoires in COVID-19. Across the whole study: Samples came from the United States, Italy and Spain, spanning acute and convalescent COVID-19. PBMCs, B-cell-depleted T cells, or T cells were the source of the cDNA or gDNA that made up the material.

Methods used by the authors: Estimates of nucleated cell counts were drawn from the amplification of reference gene primers. The method was immunoSEQ multiplex PCR; TCRdb's version includes in-frame clones alone and lacks a portion of them. Clone size and V and J calls were adopted from that table, with D and trimming inferred from the DNA. This sample has around 37,000 clones, with about 88% found just once. Specimen: peripheral blood. This TCR was recovered from a human donor in a cohort sampled during active COVID-19.

CDR3 sequence (DNA): TGTGCCAGCAGTTTATCGGCGACAGGACGCACAGATACGCAGTATTTT. Its translation is CASSLSATGRTDTQYF. The rearrangement links TRBV27 to TRBJ2-3, with TRBD1 as a possible D gene (6 bases). The V and J ends lost 0 bases and 1 base respectively, with 11 bases between them. Germline loops: CDR1 MNHEY, CDR2 SMNVEV (reference sequence). There are 16 residues in the CDR3.